A selection of T cell receptor beta chains follows, all from one sample in a study of blood T cell repertoires in COVID-19. Clones were sequenced by immunoSEQ multiplex PCR, and TCRdb holds only the in-frame ones, with some missing. The sample records under 80,000 clones, 75% to 85% being singletons. Sequenced: peripheral blood. The receptors were sampled from a woman aged 55-69 years with acute or convalescent COVID-19. The CDR3 runs from the conserved cysteine through the conserved F or W. The D gene is left open where the match is weak. The size entry is marked missing in some rows and otherwise reads once, few, many or a size class.

TRBJ1-1 NA NA TRBV7-2 TGTGCCAGCAGACCAAAGGTGGGCAGTTCGAACACTGAAGCTTTCTTT CASRPKVGSSNTEAFF
TRBJ1-4 NA NA TRBV11-2 TGTGCCAGCAGCTTAGCAGAAGGGGTGGGAGAAAAACTGTTTTTT CASSLAEGVGEKLFF
TRBJ1-2 NA NA TRBV2 TGTGCCAGCAGTGACCGGACAGACTATGGCTACACCTTC CASSDRTDYGYTF
TRBJ2-3 NA TRBD2 TRBV24-1 TGTGCCACCAGTGACCGGACTAGCGGGGGTCTCCCCAGGGCGCAGTATTTT CATSDRTSGGLPRAQYF
TRBJ1-2 NA TRBD1 TRBV10-3 TGTGCCATCAGTGAAAAGGGAGGGACAGGGGAGGACTATGGCTACACCTTC CAISEKGGTGEDYGYTF
TRBJ1-6 few TRBD1 TRBV7-3 TGTGCCAGCAGCCTCGACAGGGGTGTAGATTCACCCCTCCACTTT CASSLDRGVDSPLHF
TRBJ1-4 once NA TRBV5-1 TGCGCCAGCACCCCCGGTGGAGGGGTCGAAAAACTGTTTTTT CASTPGGGVEKLFF
TRBJ1-2 NA NA TRBV5-6 TGTGCCAGCAGCTTGAGGGCCGAGGGTGGCTACACCTTC CASSLRAEGGYTF
TRBJ1-6 NA TRBD1 TRBV19 TGTGCCAGTAGTATAGATCGTGGGACAGGGAAGGCCCTCCACTTT CASSIDRGTGKALHF
TRBJ1-6 NA NA TRBV6-5 TGTGCCATACGTCCGGGGGGGCTTGTATCACCCCTCCACTTT CAIRPGGLVSPLHF
TRBJ1-2 NA TRBD1 TRBV19 TGTGCCAGTAGTTCCGACAGGGAAGTAAGGAGTAACTATGGCTACACCTTC CASSSDREVRSNYGYTF